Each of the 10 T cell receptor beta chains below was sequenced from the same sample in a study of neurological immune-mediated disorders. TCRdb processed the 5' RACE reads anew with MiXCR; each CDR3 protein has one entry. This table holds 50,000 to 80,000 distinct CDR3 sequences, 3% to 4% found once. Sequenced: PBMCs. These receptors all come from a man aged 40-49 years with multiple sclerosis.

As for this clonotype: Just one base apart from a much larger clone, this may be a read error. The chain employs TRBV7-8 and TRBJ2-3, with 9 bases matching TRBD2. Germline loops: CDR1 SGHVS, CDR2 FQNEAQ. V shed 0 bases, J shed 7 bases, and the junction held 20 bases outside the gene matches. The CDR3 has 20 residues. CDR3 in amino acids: CASSLALRRWTSAEGNTQYF. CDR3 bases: TGTGCCAGCAGCTTAGCGTTGAGACGATGGACTAGCGCGGAGGGGAATACGCAGTATTTT.

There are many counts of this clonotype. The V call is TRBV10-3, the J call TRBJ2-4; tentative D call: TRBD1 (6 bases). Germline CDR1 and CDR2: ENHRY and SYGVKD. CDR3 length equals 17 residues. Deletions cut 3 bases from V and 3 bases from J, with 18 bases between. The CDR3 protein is CAISDERGMGVKNIQYF. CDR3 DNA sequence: TGTGCCATCAGTGATGAAAGGGGGATGGGGGTCAAAAACATTCAGTACTTC.

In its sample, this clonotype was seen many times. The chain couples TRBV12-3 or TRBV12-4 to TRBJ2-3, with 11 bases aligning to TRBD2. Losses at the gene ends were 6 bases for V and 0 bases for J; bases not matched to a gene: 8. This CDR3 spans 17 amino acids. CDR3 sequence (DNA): TGTGCCAGCAGCCCCATTAGCGGGGGGGCTAGCACAGATACGCAGTATTTT. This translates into CASSPISGGASTDTQYF.

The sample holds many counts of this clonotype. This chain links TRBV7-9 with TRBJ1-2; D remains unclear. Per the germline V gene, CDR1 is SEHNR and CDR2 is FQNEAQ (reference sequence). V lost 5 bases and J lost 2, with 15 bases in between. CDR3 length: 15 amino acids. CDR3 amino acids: CASSPPPPNNYGYTF. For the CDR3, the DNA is TGTGCCAGCAGCCCGCCCCCCCCTAACAACTATGGCTACACCTTC.

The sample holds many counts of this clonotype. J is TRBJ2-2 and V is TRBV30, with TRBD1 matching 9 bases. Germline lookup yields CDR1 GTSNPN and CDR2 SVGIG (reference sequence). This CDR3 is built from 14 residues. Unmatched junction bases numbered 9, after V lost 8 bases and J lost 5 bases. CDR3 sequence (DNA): TGTGCCCACCAATACAGGGGGCAAACCGGGGAGCTGTTTTTT. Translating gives CAHQYRGQTGELFF.

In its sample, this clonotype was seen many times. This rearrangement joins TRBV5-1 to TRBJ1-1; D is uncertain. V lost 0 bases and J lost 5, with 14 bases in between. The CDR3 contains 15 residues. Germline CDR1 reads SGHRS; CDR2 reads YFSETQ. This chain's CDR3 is CASSLVGGLGTEAFF. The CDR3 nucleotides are TGCGCCAGCAGCTTGGTAGGAGGGTTGGGGACTGAAGCTTTCTTT.

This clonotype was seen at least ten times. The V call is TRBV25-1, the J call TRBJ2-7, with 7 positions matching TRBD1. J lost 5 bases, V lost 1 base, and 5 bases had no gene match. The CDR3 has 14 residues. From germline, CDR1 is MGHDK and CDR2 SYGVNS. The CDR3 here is CASSELDRDHEQYF. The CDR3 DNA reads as TGTGCCAGCAGTGAATTAGACAGGGACCACGAGCAGTACTTC.

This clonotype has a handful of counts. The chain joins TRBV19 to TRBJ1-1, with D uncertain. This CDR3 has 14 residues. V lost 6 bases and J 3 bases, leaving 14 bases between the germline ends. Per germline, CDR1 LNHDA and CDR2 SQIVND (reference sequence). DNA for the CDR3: TGTGCCAGTAGCACGTCGGCGGGTCACACTGAAGCTTTCTTT. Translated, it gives CASSTSAGHTEAFF.

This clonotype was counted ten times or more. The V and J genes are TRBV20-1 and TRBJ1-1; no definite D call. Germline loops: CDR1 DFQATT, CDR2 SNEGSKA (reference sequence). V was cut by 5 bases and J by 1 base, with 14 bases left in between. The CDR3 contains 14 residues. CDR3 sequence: CSALGVGKNTEAFF. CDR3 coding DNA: TGCAGTGCTCTGGGTGTGGGGAAGAACACTGAAGCTTTCTTT.

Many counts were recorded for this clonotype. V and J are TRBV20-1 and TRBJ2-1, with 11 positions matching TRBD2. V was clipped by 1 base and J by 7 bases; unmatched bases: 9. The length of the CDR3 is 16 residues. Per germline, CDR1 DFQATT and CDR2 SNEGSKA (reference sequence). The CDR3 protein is CSARAASGRIRNEQFF. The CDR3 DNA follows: TGCAGTGCTAGAGCGGCTAGCGGGAGGATTAGGAATGAGCAGTTCTTC.